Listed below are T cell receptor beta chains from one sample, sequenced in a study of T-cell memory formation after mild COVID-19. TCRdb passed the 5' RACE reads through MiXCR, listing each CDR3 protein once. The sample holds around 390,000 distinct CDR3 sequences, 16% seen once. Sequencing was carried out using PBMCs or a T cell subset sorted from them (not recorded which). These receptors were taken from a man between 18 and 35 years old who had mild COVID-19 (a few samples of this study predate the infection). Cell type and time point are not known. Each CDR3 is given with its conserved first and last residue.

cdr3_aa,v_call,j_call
CASSPRRARSYEQYF,TRBV3-1,TRBJ2-7
CASSLRDSSFGEQFF,TRBV7-2,TRBJ2-1
CASSLAVQMADTQYF,TRBV5-1,TRBJ2-3
CASSLGLSLQTQHF,TRBV12-3/TRBV12-4,TRBJ1-5
CASSQVTGLASDTQYF,TRBV4-1,TRBJ2-3
CASSRISSGGAYNEQFF,TRBV5-1,TRBJ2-1
CASTSRDGSYEQYF,TRBV6-2/TRBV6-3,TRBJ2-7
CASGLSSYSYNEQFF,TRBV5-1,TRBJ2-1
CAIGAGANEKLFF,TRBV28,TRBJ1-4
CASGTRGRETQYF,TRBV12-3/TRBV12-4,TRBJ2-5
CASSDDLGPRQQYF,TRBV25-1,TRBJ2-7
CASGEGDYEQYF,TRBV6-2/TRBV6-3,TRBJ2-7
CASSAVNYGYTF,TRBV12-3/TRBV12-4,TRBJ1-2
CASAGANPNTGELFF,TRBV5-1,TRBJ2-2
CASSKGAQGLSYEQYF,TRBV21-1,TRBJ2-7
CSALDRTNYGYTF,TRBV20-1,TRBJ1-2
CASSSRQGLNEKLFF,TRBV7-9,TRBJ1-4
CASNEGTASNYGYTF,TRBV6-5,TRBJ1-2
CASSEPGLAGGEQFF,TRBV5-1,TRBJ2-1
CASSSSASGGYNEQFF,TRBV5-1,TRBJ2-1
CASSPRSRGQDNEKLFF,TRBV7-9,TRBJ1-4
CASSLGTASGNTIYF,TRBV3-1,TRBJ1-3
CASSLHSGPNSGNTIYF,TRBV7-9,TRBJ1-3
CASSPLSMNTEAFF,TRBV18,TRBJ1-1
CASSPSNADRDEQFF,TRBV9,TRBJ2-1
CATSRGTGEDIQYF,TRBV15,TRBJ2-4
CASSPPAGTHTQYF,TRBV3-1,TRBJ2-3
CASSNKPTDTQYF,TRBV10-1,TRBJ2-3
CASSLMDVGGFDEQYF,TRBV7-2,TRBJ2-7
CSAGAVGTFGGDHKNIQYF,TRBV20-1,TRBJ2-4
CSAPQGAGQETQYF,TRBV20-1,TRBJ2-5
CAWSVLDREAFF,TRBV30,TRBJ1-1